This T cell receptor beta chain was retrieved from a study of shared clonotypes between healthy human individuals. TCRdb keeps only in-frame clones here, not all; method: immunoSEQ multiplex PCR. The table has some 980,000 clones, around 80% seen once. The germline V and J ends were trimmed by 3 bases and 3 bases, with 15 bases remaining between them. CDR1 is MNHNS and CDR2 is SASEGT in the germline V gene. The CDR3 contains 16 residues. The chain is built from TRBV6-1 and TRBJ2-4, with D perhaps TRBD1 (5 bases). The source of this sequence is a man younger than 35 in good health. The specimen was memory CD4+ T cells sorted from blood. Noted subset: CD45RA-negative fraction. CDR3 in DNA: TGTGCCAGCAGTGAGGGGCAGGGTCGAGGCAAAAACATTCAGTACTTC. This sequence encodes CASSEGQGRGKNIQYF.